This T cell receptor (beta chain) was identified in a study of vaccination and CD4 T cells after COVID-19. The V end was cut by 6 bases, the J end by 2 bases, with 10 bases between. CDR3 length: 13 amino acids. Germline assignment: CDR1 WNHNN and CDR2 SYGVQD (reference sequence). A word on this clonotype: Its specificity is not known.

The treatment: 10-day PBMC culture with coronavirus spike peptide pools or control peptides (ViraFEST assay). Gathering of the CD4+ T cells, from the unexposed donor, took place before the COVID-19 pandemic (2011-2018). When enough cells were available, unexposed-donor CD4+ T cells were probed with SARS-CoV-2 S/N and four cold-coronavirus spikes. Sequencing of the DNA from cultured CD4+ T cells was carried out with the Oncomine TCR Beta short-read assay. MiXCR, applied by TCRdb to the PCR reads, yields one record per CDR3 protein. The table lists approximately 5,000 distinct CDR3 sequences, roughly 28% of them singletons.

The chain couples TRBV10-1 to TRBJ1-2; no reliable D call. The TCR originated in a human donor in good health. What was sequenced was CD4+ T cells from blood, cultured in vitro. The CDR3 loop reads CASSADGNYGYTF. DNA of the CDR3: TGCGCCAGCAGCGCCGACGGAAACTATGGCTACACCTTC.